The clone carrying this T cell receptor beta chain was detected many times. No antigen is known for it. Germline-derived CDR1 and CDR2 are MNHEY and SMNVEV (reference sequence). V shed 3 bases and J shed 0 bases, with 9 bases lying between them. CDR3 length: 16 residues. The record originates from a study of glioma-infiltrating T cells. The study, taken as a whole, reports: Tissue and blood shared very few CDR3 sequences. Above-expected tissue-blood divergence occurred in all gliomas, most in low-grade ones.

The iRepertoire nested amplicon-rescue multiplex PCR amplified TCR alpha and beta CDR3s from RNA. Input was 100-400 ng of tissue mRNA or PBMC total RNA. From the multiplex PCR reads, TCRdb called clonotypes with MiXCR, one entry per CDR3 protein. This sample carries 20,000 to 25,000 distinct CDR3 sequences, about 22% of them seen once, and the ten largest clones take 10% to 15%. Material: glioma tissue, nonneoplastic brain tissue, or PBMCs (not recorded which). The receptor's source is a human donor with low-grade glioma or glioblastoma, undergoing nonglioma brain surgery, or in good health (not recorded which). The chain carries TRBV27 and TRBJ2-6; D is uncertain. The DNA of the CDR3 is TGTGCCAGCAGTTTGGCTCCGGGCTCTGGGGCCAACGTCCTGACTTTC. Translated, it gives CASSLAPGSGANVLTF.